Listed below are T cell receptor beta chains from one sample, sequenced in a study of T cells after yellow fever vaccination. One entry per CDR3 protein, called by TCRdb with MiXCR from the 5' RACE reads. The sample consists of some 550,000 distinct CDR3 sequences, 19% of them appearing once. The sample here was PBMCs, taken 15 days after the yellow fever booster vaccination. Source of these receptors: a man aged 30 to 39 who received the YFV17D yellow fever vaccine. Each CDR3 is given with its conserved first and last residue. A D gene is named only where the DNA matches it firmly. Not all rows give a size; the values are once, few, many and, for expanded clones, a class.

v_gene	abundance	d_gene	j_gene	CDR3nt	CDR3aa
TRBV7-9	few	NA	TRBJ1-2	TGTGCCAGCACCCCCGGGACACTTCGCTATGGCTACACCTTC	CASTPGTLRYGYTF
TRBV5-5	NA	TRBD1	TRBJ1-2	TGTGCCAGCAGCCGGGACAGTTCTAACTATGGCTACACCTTC	CASSRDSSNYGYTF
TRBV12-5	NA	TRBD1	TRBJ2-7	TGTGCTAGTGGCCCGAGACAGGGGGCAGGCGAGCAGTACTTC	CASGPRQGAGEQYF
TRBV20-1	NA	NA	TRBJ2-2	TGCAGTGCTCTTCTAGAGAACACCGGGGAGCTGTTTTTT	CSALLENTGELFF
TRBV6-2/TRBV6-3	NA	TRBD2	TRBJ2-1	TGTGCCAGCAGTACTAGCGAGACGCAGTTCTTC	CASSTSETQFF
TRBV15	NA	NA	TRBJ2-7	TGTGCCACCAGCAGAGCGCTACCTGGGTACGAGCAGTACTTC	CATSRALPGYEQYF
TRBV2	NA	NA	TRBJ2-3	TGTGCCACCCGAGAGAGGGCGCACGAGGCGCAGTATTTT	CATRERAHEAQYF
TRBV5-1	few	TRBD1	TRBJ2-7	TGCGCCAGCAGCGGAATGACAGGGGGCCTAGACGAGCAGTACTTC	CASSGMTGGLDEQYF
TRBV29-1	NA	NA	TRBJ2-7	TGCAGCGTTACTATTGGCCAGGGGAGGTACTTC	CSVTIGQGRYF
TRBV20-1	many	TRBD2	TRBJ2-3	TGCAGTGCTAGAGATTGGGCGGGAGCATCAGATACGCAGTATTTT	CSARDWAGASDTQYF
TRBV12-3/TRBV12-4	few	NA	TRBJ2-2	TGTGCCAGCACAAGGGGCCCCGGGGAGCTGTTTTTT	CASTRGPGELFF
TRBV12-3/TRBV12-4	many	NA	TRBJ2-1	TGTGCCAGCAGCCCTGATTACAATGAGCAGTTCTTC	CASSPDYNEQFF
TRBV28	NA	NA	TRBJ2-7	TGTGCCAGCAGTTCTACAGGGAGGGCGGGGTACGAGCAGTACTTC	CASSSTGRAGYEQYF
TRBV20-1	few	TRBD1	TRBJ2-5	TGCAGTGCTAGAGATGTAGGACAGGTCCAAGAGACCCAGTACTTC	CSARDVGQVQETQYF
TRBV10-3	NA	TRBD2	TRBJ2-5	TGTGCCATCAGTGGGACTAGCGGGAGGGCCTTCCTTGGGACCCAGTACTTC	CAISGTSGRAFLGTQYF
TRBV20-1	few	NA	TRBJ2-1	TGCAGTGCTAGCATACCGTACAATGAGCAGTTCTTC	CSASIPYNEQFF
TRBV18	NA	TRBD1	TRBJ2-3	TGTGCCAGCTCACTTCGGACAGGTCTAACAGATACGCAGTATTTT	CASSLRTGLTDTQYF
TRBV10-2	few	NA	TRBJ1-6	TGCGCCAGCAGTGAGGACAGCTATAATTCACCCCTCCACTTT	CASSEDSYNSPLHF
TRBV20-1	NA	NA	TRBJ2-3	TGCAGTGCTTCCCGGGACACCACAGATACGCAGTATTTT	CSASRDTTDTQYF
TRBV6-5	few	TRBD2	TRBJ2-3	TGTGCCAGCAGTTCAAGCGGGAGTTGGACAGATACGCAGTATTTT	CASSSSGSWTDTQYF
TRBV9	NA	TRBD2	TRBJ2-5	TGTGCCAGCAGCCCCTTTAGCGGGCGAGCGGAGACCCAGTACTTC	CASSPFSGRAETQYF
TRBV3-1	NA	TRBD1	TRBJ1-6	TGTGCCAGCAGCCAGTCGGGACAGGGGGGGAGACCCCTCCACTTT	CASSQSGQGGRPLHF
TRBV10-1	NA	TRBD2	TRBJ2-1	TGCGCCAGCAGTGAGATTGATGAAACCGGGACTAGCGGGGGCTACAATGAGCAGTTCTTC	CASSEIDETGTSGGYNEQFF
TRBV4-2	few	NA	TRBJ2-1	TGTGCCAGCAGCCAAGTTAAAGATTTTGAGCAGTTCTTC	CASSQVKDFEQFF
TRBV29-1	NA	NA	TRBJ2-7	TGCAGCGTTGTACAGTTTCAAGCCCACGAGCAGTACTTC	CSVVQFQAHEQYF
TRBV7-8	many	TRBD2	TRBJ2-3	TGTGCCAGCAGCCGTAGCGGGAGAACAGATACGCAGTATTTT	CASSRSGRTDTQYF
TRBV2	NA	NA	TRBJ2-7	TGTGCCAGCAGTGCACTGGGGGCGGGCGAGCAGTACTTC	CASSALGAGEQYF
TRBV12-3/TRBV12-4	NA	TRBD1	TRBJ2-2	TGTGCCAGCAGTTTATCGGGGACAGGGGTCACCGGGGAGCTGTTTTTT	CASSLSGTGVTGELFF
TRBV9	NA	NA	TRBJ2-3	TGTGCCAGCTCCCCGGGACCCGTAAGAGATACGCAGTATTTT	CASSPGPVRDTQYF
TRBV7-3	NA	TRBD2	TRBJ2-1	TGTGCCAGCAGCCCCCGTGGGCTAGCGGGAGTCAATGAGCAGTTCTTC	CASSPRGLAGVNEQFF